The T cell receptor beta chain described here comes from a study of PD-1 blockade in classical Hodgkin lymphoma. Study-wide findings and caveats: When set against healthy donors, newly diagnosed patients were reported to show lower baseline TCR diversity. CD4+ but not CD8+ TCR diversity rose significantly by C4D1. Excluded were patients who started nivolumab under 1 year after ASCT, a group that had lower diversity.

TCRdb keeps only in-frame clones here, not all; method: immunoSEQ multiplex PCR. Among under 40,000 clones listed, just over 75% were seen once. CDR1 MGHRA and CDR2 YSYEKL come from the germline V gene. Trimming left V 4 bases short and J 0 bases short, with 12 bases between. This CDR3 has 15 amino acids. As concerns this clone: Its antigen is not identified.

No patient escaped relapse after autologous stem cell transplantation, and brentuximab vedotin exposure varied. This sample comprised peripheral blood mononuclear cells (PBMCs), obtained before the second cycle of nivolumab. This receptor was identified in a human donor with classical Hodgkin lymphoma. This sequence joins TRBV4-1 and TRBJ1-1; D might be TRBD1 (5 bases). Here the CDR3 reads CASSLLEGVNTEAFF. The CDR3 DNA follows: TGCGCCAGCAGCCTACTCGAAGGGGTGAACACTGAAGCTTTCTTT.